The rows below give T cell receptor beta chains drawn from one sample of a study of cytomegalovirus exposure and HLA in healthy donors. Method: immunoSEQ multiplex PCR; TCRdb's copy keeps in-frame clones and lacks some. This table has 85,000 to 120,000 clones, approximately 85% appearing once. Sequenced: PBMCs. Receptor source: a man in his forties or fifties in good health and CMV-seronegative. Both conserved end residues are part of each CDR3. Each record gives: D gene, V gene, J gene, clone size, CDR3 DNA, CDR3 protein. A D gene is named only where the DNA matches it firmly. Clone size appears in some rows only: once, few, many, or a class for an expanded clone.

TRBD1	TRBV15	TRBJ1-4	NA	TGTGCCACCAGCACCAGGACAGGGGGTAATGAAAAACTGTTTTTT	CATSTRTGGNEKLFF
NA	TRBV5-6	TRBJ1-1	NA	TGTGCCAGCGGAGGGTGGGACTATCGACAGATGAACACTGAAGCTTTCTTT	CASGGWDYRQMNTEAFF
NA	TRBV7-2	TRBJ2-7	once	TGTGCCAGCAGCTTGGACAGCCTCGGGAACGAGCAGTACTTC	CASSLDSLGNEQYF
NA	TRBV6-5	TRBJ1-2	NA	TGTGCCAGCAGTCCACAGGGCACGGCTAACTATGGCTACACCTTC	CASSPQGTANYGYTF
TRBD1	TRBV6-6	TRBJ2-5	NA	TGTGCCAGCAGCCTAGACAGGGTTCAAGAGACCCAGTACTTC	CASSLDRVQETQYF
TRBD2	TRBV27	TRBJ2-3	NA	TGTGCCAGCAGTCTATGGGGCCGATCGACTAGCGGGGGACATACGCAGTATTTT	CASSLWGRSTSGGHTQYF
NA	TRBV9	TRBJ1-5	NA	TGTGCCAGCAGCGTAGGTATAAGCAATCAGCCCCAGCATTTT	CASSVGISNQPQHF
NA	TRBV6-5	TRBJ1-2	NA	TGTGCCAGCAAAGGGGGGGCGCATTGGAACTATGGCTACACCTTC	CASKGGAHWNYGYTF
TRBD2	TRBV4-1	TRBJ2-4	NA	TGCGCCAGCAGCCAAGAGCAGCTAGCGGGCCGCACAGGAAACATTCAGTACTTC	CASSQEQLAGRTGNIQYF
TRBD2	TRBV9	TRBJ2-3	NA	TGTGCCAGCAGCCCACAAACGGGGGGGCTGCTGAATCGGGATACGCAGTATTTT	CASSPQTGGLLNRDTQYF
NA	TRBV5-8	TRBJ2-5	NA	TGTGCCAGCATCCTACAGGGTGAGGAGACCCAGTACTTC	CASILQGEETQYF
TRBD1	TRBV29-1	TRBJ1-1	once	TGCAGCGGGACAGGGTTGGACACTGAAGCTTTCTTT	CSGTGLDTEAFF
NA	TRBV11-2	TRBJ1-2	NA	TGTGCCAGCAGCAGGGGTGACTATGGCTACACCTTC	CASSRGDYGYTF
NA	TRBV29-1	TRBJ1-4	NA	TGCAGCGCCAAAACAGGGTCGGAGGAGGAAAAACTGTTTTTT	CSAKTGSEEEKLFF
NA	TRBV6-1	TRBJ1-3	once	TGTGCCAGCAGAGACTCCCCTATCGAGAGAAACACCATATATTTT	CASRDSPIERNTIYF
NA	TRBV7-7	TRBJ2-5	once	TGTGCCAGCAGCTTAGACAGAAGCCTCGGGACCCAGTACTTC	CASSLDRSLGTQYF
NA	TRBV19	TRBJ1-2	NA	TGTGCCAGTAGCGAGAGGGAGCGGTATGGCTACACCTTC	CASSERERYGYTF
NA	TRBV2	TRBJ2-1	few	TGTGCCAGCAGTTTAAATGAGCAGTTCTTC	CASSLNEQFF
NA	TRBV28	TRBJ1-6	NA	TGTGCCAGCAGTGGGAGGGGGGACTTTAATTCACCCCTCCACTTT	CASSGRGDFNSPLHF
NA	TRBV28	TRBJ2-6	NA	TGTGCCAGCAGTTCGGTGGGGGCGACCGGGGCCAACGTCCTGACTTTC	CASSSVGATGANVLTF
TRBD1	TRBV9	TRBJ2-3	few	TGTGCCAGCAGCCCCCTGTGGACAGGGGGCCTCACAGATACGCAGTATTTT	CASSPLWTGGLTDTQYF
TRBD1	TRBV11-2	TRBJ1-1	NA	TGTGCCAGCAGCCGGACAGGGGGCGTCACTGAAGCTTTCTTT	CASSRTGGVTEAFF
TRBD1	TRBV7-9	TRBJ1-4	NA	TGTGCCAGCAGTTGGGGGGACAGCAAACTGGAAAAACTGTTTTTT	CASSWGDSKLEKLFF
TRBD1	TRBV29-1	TRBJ1-2	NA	TGCAGCGTTGGGGACAGGGGGTTGGGCTACACCTTC	CSVGDRGLGYTF
NA	TRBV30	TRBJ1-6	NA	TGTGCCTGGGGATGGGACACCAGGGAGAGCCTCCACTTT	CAWGWDTRESLHF
NA	TRBV1	TRBJ2-5	NA	TGCACCAGCAGCCAAGATCTGGACAGGGTAAAGACCCAGTACTTC	CTSSQDLDRVKTQYF